A selection of T cell receptor beta chains follows, all from one sample in a study of blood T cell repertoires in COVID-19. The repertoire was sequenced with immunoSEQ multiplex PCR; TCRdb's copy has only in-frame clones and lacks some. The sample consists of around 200,000 clones, 80% of them appearing once. Sequenced: peripheral blood. These receptors originate from an older woman with acute or convalescent COVID-19. Both conserved end residues are part of each CDR3. Each record gives: D gene, V gene, clone size, J gene, CDR3 DNA, CDR3 protein. A D gene is named only where the DNA matches it firmly. Some rows have no size entry. The others give once, few or many, or a class for an expanded clone.

D: .; V: TRBV9; size: .; J: TRBJ1-5; DNA: TGTGCCAGCAGCGCCACAGGGCAAAGCAATCAGCCCCAGCATTTT; CDR3: CASSATGQSNQPQHF
D: TRBD1; V: TRBV5-6; size: .; J: TRBJ1-1; DNA: TGTGCCAGTCGGGGACAGGGGGGAAACACTGAAGCTTTCTTT; CDR3: CASRGQGGNTEAFF
D: .; V: TRBV27; size: .; J: TRBJ1-5; DNA: TGTGCCAGCAGTTTAATAGGGGGCAATCAGCCCCAGCATTTT; CDR3: CASSLIGGNQPQHF
D: TRBD2; V: TRBV2; size: .; J: TRBJ2-3; DNA: TGTGCCAGCAGTGAATCTAGCGGGAGTGGCGCAGATACGCAGTATTTT; CDR3: CASSESSGSGADTQYF
D: .; V: TRBV19; size: .; J: TRBJ2-3; DNA: TGTGCCAGTACCAGTACAGATACGCAGTATTTT; CDR3: CASTSTDTQYF
D: TRBD2; V: TRBV27; size: once; J: TRBJ2-1; DNA: TGTGCCAGCAGTGCGGGGACTAGCGACTACAATGAGCAGTTCTTC; CDR3: CASSAGTSDYNEQFF
D: TRBD2; V: TRBV10-3; size: .; J: TRBJ2-3; DNA: TGTGCCATCAGTGAGGGACGGGAGGCAGATACGCAGTATTTT; CDR3: CAISEGREADTQYF
D: TRBD1; V: TRBV11-2; size: .; J: TRBJ1-2; DNA: TGTGCCAGCAGCTGGACAGGGACGGGCTACACCTTC; CDR3: CASSWTGTGYTF
D: TRBD2; V: TRBV5-4; size: .; J: TRBJ2-2; DNA: TGTGCCAGCAGCTCAGGACTAGCGGGAGGTCGGAACACCGGGGAGCTGTTTTTT; CDR3: CASSSGLAGGRNTGELFF
D: .; V: TRBV5-4; size: .; J: TRBJ2-1; DNA: TGTGCCAGCACCATAGCGGGACAGACTTTAAATGAGCAGTTCTTC; CDR3: CASTIAGQTLNEQFF
D: TRBD2; V: TRBV9; size: few; J: TRBJ2-1; DNA: TGTGCCAGCAGCGTTAGCGGGAGGGCCGATGAGCAGTTCTTC; CDR3: CASSVSGRADEQFF